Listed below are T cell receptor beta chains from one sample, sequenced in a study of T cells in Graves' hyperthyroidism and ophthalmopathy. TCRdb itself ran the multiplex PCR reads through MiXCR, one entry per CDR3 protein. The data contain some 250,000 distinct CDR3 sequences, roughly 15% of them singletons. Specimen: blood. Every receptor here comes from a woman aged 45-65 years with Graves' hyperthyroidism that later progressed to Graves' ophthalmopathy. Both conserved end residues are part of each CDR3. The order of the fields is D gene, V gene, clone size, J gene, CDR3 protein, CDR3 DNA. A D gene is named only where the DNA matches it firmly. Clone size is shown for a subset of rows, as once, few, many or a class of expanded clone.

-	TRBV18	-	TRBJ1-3	CASSQAGEGNTIYF	TGTGCCAGCTCCCAGGCGGGAGAAGGAAACACCATATATTTT
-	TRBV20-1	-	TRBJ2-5	CSAKTRGGGETQYF	TGCAGTGCGAAAACCAGGGGGGGGGGAGAGACCCAGTACTTC
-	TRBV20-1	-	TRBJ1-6	CSASQEVGRSPLHF	TGCAGTGCTAGTCAGGAAGTGGGGAGGTCACCCCTCCACTTT
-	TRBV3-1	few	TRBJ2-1	CASSQDGPNEQFF	TGTGCCAGCAGCCAAGACGGACCCAATGAGCAGTTCTTC
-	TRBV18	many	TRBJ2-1	CASSPAGAMVQFF	TGTGCCAGCTCACCAGCGGGGGCAATGGTGCAGTTCTTC
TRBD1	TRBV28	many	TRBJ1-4	CASSFDRANEKLFF	TGTGCCAGCAGTTTCGACAGGGCTAATGAAAAACTGTTTTTT
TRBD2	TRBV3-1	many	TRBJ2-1	CASSQESLAGVYNEQFF	TGTGCCAGCAGCCAGGAGTCACTAGCGGGAGTCTACAATGAGCAGTTCTTC
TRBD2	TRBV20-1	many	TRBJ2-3	CSASSASGTSDTQYF	TGCAGTGCTAGTTCGGCTAGCGGGACGTCAGATACGCAGTATTTT
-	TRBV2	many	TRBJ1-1	CASSTYPGNAATEAFF	TGTGCCAGCAGTACCTACCCGGGGAATGCGGCTACTGAAGCTTTCTTT
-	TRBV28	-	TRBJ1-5	CASSEGRGGGQPQHF	TGTGCCAGCAGTGAAGGGAGGGGCGGGGGTCAGCCCCAGCATTTT
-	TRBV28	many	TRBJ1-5	CASSRSWQYSNQPQHF	TGTGCCAGCAGTCGCTCCTGGCAGTATAGCAATCAGCCCCAGCATTTT
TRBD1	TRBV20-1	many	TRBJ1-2	CSARSPGQPAHGYTF	TGCAGTGCTAGAAGTCCGGGACAGCCAGCGCATGGCTACACCTTC
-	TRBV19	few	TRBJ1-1	CASSGGSWTTEAFF	TGTGCCAGTAGCGGGGGGTCCTGGACCACTGAAGCTTTCTTT
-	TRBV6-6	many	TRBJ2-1	CASSYSPRDGPFF	TGTGCCAGCAGTTACTCCCCGCGGGATGGACCCTTCTTC
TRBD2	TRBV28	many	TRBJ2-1	CASSLRTSGALYNEQFF	TGTGCCAGCAGTTTACGGACTAGCGGGGCATTGTATAATGAGCAGTTCTTC
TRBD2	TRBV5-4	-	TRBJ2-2	CASSFRGRENGELFF	TGTGCCAGCAGCTTCCGCGGGAGAGAAAACGGGGAGCTGTTTTTT